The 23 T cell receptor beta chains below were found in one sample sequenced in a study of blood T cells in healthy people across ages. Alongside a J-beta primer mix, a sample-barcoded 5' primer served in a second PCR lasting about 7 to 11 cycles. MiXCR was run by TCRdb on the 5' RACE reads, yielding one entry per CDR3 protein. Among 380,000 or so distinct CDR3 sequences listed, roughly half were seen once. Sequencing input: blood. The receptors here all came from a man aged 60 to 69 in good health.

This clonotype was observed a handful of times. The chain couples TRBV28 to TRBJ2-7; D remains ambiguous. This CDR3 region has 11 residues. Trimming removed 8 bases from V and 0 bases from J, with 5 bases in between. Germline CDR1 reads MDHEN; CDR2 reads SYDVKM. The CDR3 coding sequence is TGTGCCAGCCATACCTCCTACGAGCAGTACTTC. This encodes CASHTSYEQYF.

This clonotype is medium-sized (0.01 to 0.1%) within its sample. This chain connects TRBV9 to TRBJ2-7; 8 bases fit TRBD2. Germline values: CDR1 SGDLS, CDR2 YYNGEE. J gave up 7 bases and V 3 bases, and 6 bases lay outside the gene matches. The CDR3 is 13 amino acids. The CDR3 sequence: CASSAEGTREQYF. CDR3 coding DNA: TGTGCCAGCAGCGCCGAAGGGACTAGGGAGCAGTACTTC. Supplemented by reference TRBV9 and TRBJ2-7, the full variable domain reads DSGVTQTPKHLITATGQRVTLRCSPRSGDLSVYWYQQSLDQGLQFLIQYYNGEERAKGNILERFSAQQFPDLHSELNLSSLELGDSALYFCASSAEGTREQYFGPGTRLTVT.

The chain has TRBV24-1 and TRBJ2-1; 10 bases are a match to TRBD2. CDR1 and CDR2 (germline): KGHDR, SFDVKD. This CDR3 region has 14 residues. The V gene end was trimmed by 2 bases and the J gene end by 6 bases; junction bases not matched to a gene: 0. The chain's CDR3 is CATSDWTSGNEQFF. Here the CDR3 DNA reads TGTGCCACCAGTGATTGGACTAGCGGCAATGAGCAGTTCTTC.

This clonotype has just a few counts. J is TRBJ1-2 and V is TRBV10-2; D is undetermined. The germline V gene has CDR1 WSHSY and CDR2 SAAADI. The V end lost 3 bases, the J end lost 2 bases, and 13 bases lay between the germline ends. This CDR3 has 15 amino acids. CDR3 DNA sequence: TGCGCCAGCAGTGATGGAGTGCCTGAAAACTATGGCTACACCTTC. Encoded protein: CASSDGVPENYGYTF.

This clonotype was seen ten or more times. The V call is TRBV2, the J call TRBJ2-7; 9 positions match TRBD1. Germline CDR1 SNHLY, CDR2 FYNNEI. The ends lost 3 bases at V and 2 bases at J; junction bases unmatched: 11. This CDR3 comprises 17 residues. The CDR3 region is CASSDGSLDRGTYEQYF. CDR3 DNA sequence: TGTGCCAGCAGTGATGGGAGTTTGGACAGGGGAACCTACGAGCAGTACTTC.

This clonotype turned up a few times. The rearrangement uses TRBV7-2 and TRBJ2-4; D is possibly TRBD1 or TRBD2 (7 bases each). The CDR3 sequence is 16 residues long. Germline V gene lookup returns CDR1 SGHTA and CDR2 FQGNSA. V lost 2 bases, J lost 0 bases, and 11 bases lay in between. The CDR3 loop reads CASSLQGGGAKNIQYF. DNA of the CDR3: TGTGCCAGCAGCTTACAGGGGGGGGGAGCCAAAAACATTCAGTACTTC.

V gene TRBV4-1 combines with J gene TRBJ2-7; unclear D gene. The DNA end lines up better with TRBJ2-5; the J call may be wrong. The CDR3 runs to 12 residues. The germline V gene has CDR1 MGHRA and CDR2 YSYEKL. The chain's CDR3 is CASSRPSETQYF. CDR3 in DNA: TGCGCCAGCAGCCGGCCCTCAGAGACCCAGTACTTC.

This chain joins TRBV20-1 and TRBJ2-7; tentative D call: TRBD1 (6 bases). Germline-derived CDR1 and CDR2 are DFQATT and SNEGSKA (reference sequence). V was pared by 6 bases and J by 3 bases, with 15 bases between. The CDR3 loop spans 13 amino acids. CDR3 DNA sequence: TGCAGTGCGTGGGGTGGCAGGGGCTACGAGCAGTACTTC. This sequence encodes CSAWGGRGYEQYF.

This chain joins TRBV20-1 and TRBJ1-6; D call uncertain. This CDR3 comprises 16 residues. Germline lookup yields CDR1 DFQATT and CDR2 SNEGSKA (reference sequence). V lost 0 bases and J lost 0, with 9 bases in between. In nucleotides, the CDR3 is TGCAGTGCTAGAGATAACAGACGCTCCTATAATTCACCCCTCCACTTT. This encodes CSARDNRRSYNSPLHF.

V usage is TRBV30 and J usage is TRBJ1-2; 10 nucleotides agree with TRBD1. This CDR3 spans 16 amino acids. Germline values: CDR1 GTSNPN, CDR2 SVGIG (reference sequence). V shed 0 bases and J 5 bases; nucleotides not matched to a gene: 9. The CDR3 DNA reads TGTGCCTGGAGTGTAAGGGGGCGGACAGGGGGTTATGGCTACACCTTC. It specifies CAWSVRGRTGGYGYTF.

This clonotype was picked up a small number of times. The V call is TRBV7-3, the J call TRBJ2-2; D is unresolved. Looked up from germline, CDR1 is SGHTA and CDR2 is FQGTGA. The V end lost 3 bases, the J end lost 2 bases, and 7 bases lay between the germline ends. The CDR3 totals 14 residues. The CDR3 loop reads CASSLGINTGELFF. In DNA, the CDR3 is TGTGCCAGCAGCTTGGGCATAAACACCGGGGAGCTGTTTTTT.

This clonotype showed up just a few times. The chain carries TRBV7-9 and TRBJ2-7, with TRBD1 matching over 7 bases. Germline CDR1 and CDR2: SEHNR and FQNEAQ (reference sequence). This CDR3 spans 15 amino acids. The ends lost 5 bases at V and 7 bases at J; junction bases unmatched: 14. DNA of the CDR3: TGTGCCAGCAGCCGACCGCGTCAGGGGGAGAATGAGCAGTACTTC. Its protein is CASSRPRQGENEQYF.

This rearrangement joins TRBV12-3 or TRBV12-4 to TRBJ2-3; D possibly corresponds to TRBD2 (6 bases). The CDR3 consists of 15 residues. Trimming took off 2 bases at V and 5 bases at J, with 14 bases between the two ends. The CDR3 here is CASSLIGSSKDTQYF. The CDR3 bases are TGTGCCAGCAGTTTAATCGGGAGTTCCAAAGATACGCAGTATTTT.

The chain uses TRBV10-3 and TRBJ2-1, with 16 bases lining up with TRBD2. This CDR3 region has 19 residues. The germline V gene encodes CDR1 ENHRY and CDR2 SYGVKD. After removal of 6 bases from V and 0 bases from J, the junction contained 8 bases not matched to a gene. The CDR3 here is CAISLTGTSGGASYNEQFF. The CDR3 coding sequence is TGTGCCATCAGCCTTACCGGGACTAGCGGGGGGGCCTCCTACAATGAGCAGTTCTTC.

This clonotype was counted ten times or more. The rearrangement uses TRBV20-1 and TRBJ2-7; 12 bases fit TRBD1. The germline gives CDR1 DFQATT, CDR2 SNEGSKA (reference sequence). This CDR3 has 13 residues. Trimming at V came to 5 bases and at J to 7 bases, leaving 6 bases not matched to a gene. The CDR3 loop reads CSAAGTGGKEQYF. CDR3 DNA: TGCAGTGCTGCCGGGACAGGGGGCAAGGAGCAGTACTTC.

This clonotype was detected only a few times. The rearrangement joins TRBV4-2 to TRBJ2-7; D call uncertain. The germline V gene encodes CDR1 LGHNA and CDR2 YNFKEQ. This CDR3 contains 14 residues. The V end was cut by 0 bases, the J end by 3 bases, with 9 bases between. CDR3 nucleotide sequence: TGTGCCAGCAGCCAAGATCTATCGGTCTACGAGCAGTACTTC. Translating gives CASSQDLSVYEQYF.

The CDR3 region has the DNA TGTGCCAGCCGATTCAGGGGGTCCATATACAATGAGCAGTTCTTC. Encoded protein: CASRFRGSIYNEQFF. This chain connects TRBV12-3 or TRBV12-4 to TRBJ2-1; 7 nucleotides match TRBD1. V dropped 8 bases and J dropped 4; count of bases not matched to a gene: 11. CDR3 length: 15 residues.

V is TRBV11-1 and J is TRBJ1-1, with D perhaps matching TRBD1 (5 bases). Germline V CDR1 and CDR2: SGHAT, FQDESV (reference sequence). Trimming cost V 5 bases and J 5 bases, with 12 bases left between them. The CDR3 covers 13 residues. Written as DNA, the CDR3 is TGTGCCAGCAGCGTCCTCGGGGGAACTGAAGCTTTCTTT. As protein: CASSVLGGTEAFF.

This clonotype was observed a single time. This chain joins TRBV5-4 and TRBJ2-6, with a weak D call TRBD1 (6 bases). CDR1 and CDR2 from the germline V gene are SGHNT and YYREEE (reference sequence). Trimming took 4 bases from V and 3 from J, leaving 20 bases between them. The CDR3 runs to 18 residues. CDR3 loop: CASSVPGQGGFGANVLTF. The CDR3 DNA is TGTGCCAGCAGCGTCCCGGGACAAGGGGGATTTGGGGCCAACGTCCTGACTTTC.

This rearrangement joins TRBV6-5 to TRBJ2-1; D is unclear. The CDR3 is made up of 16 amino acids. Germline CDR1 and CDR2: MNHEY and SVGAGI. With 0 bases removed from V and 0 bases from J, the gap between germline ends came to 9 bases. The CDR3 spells CASSYSSQGSYNEQFF. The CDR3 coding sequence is TGTGCCAGCAGTTACTCGTCCCAAGGCTCCTACAATGAGCAGTTCTTC.

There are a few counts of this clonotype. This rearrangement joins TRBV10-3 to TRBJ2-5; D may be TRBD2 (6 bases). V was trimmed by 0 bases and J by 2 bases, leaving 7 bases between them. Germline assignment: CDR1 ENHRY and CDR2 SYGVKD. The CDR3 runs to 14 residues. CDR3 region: CAISESRGQETQYF. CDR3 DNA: TGTGCCATCAGTGAGTCCCGGGGGCAAGAGACCCAGTACTTC.

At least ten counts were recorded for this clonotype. This CDR3 reads CASSLGVRGVDTQYF. CDR3 coding DNA: TGTGCCAGCAGCTTAGGGGTGCGGGGTGTAGATACGCAGTATTTT. The genes are TRBV7-2 and TRBJ2-3, with TRBD2 as a possible D gene (6 bases). This CDR3 has 15 residues. V was shortened by 1 base and J by 5 bases, with 13 bases between the two germline ends. Germline loops: CDR1 SGHTA, CDR2 FQGNSA.

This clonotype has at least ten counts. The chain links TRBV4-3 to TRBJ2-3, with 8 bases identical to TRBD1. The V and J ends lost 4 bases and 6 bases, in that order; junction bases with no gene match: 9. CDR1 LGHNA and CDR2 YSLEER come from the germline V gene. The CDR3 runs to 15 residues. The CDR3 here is CASSPAGTGRDTQYF. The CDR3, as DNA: TGCGCCAGCAGCCCGGCTGGGACAGGCAGGGATACGCAGTATTTT.